This TCR beta chain was sequenced in a study of blood T cell repertoires in COVID-19. On the study more broadly: There were acute and convalescent COVID-19 samples, and they came from the United States, Italy and Spain. The cDNA or gDNA used as material had been derived from T cells, B-cell-depleted T cells, or PBMCs.

The CDR3 loop spans 13 amino acids. Germline CDR1 SGHTA, CDR2 FQGNSA. V was trimmed by 0 bases and J by 7 bases, leaving 7 bases between them. Per the original data handling: Amplified reference gene primers provided the basis for estimating nucleated cell counts. Only in-frame clones appear in the TCRdb table, and some are missing; sequencing was by immunoSEQ multiplex PCR. The V and J calls and clone size are taken from that table; D and trimming were inferred from the DNA. The repertoire holds about 200,000 clones, with 80% to 95% as singletons. This sequence was found in a man aged 60-69 years with COVID-19, enrolled during active disease. Sequencing was carried out using peripheral blood. The rearrangement uses TRBV7-2 and TRBJ2-1, with D unclear. CDR3 protein: CASSLAAQNEQFF. The DNA of the CDR3 is TGTGCCAGCAGCTTAGCCGCACAGAATGAGCAGTTCTTC.